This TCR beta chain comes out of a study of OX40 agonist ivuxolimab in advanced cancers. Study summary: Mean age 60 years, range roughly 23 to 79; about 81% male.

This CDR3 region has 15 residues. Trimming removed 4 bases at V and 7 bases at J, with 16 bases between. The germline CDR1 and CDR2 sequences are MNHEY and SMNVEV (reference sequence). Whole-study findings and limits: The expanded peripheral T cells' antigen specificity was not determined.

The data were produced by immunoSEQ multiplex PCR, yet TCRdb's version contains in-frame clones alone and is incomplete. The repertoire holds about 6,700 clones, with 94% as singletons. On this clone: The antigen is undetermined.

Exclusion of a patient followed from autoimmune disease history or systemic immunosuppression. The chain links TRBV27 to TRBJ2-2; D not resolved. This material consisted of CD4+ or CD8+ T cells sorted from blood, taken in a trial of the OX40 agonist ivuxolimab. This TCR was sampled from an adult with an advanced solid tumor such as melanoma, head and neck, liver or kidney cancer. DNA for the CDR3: TGTGCCAGCAGTTCTCAACGTCGACTCCTCGGGGAGCTGTTTTTT. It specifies CASSSQRRLLGELFF.